This TCR beta chain stems from a study of blood T cell repertoires in COVID-19. Study details: There were acute and convalescent COVID-19 samples, and they came from the United States, Italy and Spain.

The germline gives CDR1 MRHNA, CDR2 SNTAGT. Unmatched junction bases numbered 8, after V lost 1 base and J lost 9 bases. The CDR3 spans 16 residues. The data were produced by immunoSEQ multiplex PCR, yet TCRdb's version contains in-frame clones alone and is incomplete. The sample has 350,000 to 550,000 clones, 85% to 90% seen once. The specimen sequenced was peripheral blood. This chain links TRBV6-4 with TRBJ2-1; the match to TRBD2 covers 11 bases. The origin of this receptor is a woman aged 30 to 39 with acute or convalescent COVID-19. CDR3 residues: CASSDFPTSGVGEQFF. CDR3 DNA sequence: TGTGCCAGCAGTGACTTCCCGACTAGCGGGGTTGGTGAGCAGTTCTTC.